This TCR beta chain was sequenced in a study of persistence of HIV-infected CD4 T cells. General study findings and limits: The rare CMV-responding cells with HIV-1 proviruses were not separately TCR-sequenced.

The immunoSEQ assay was version 4, run in survey mode. The assay was immunoSEQ multiplex PCR, and TCRdb's table has in-frame clones only and misses some. There are fewer than 40,000 clones in the sample; 82% occur only once, and about 6% lies in the top ten. Lysates of CMV-infected fibroblasts at roughly 10 ug/mL stimulated these cells. CD40L-negative CD69-negative CD45RO-high memory CD4+ T cells were sorted as populations depleted of antigen-responding cells. On this clone: Its antigen is unidentified.

V lost 2 bases and J lost 6, with 20 bases in between. From germline, CDR1 is WNHNN and CDR2 SYGVQD (reference sequence). The CDR3 length is 17 residues. The gene calls are TRBV10-1 and TRBJ1-5, with D perhaps matching TRBD1 (6 bases). The receptor's source is an adult woman with HIV who was CMV-seropositive. The material was CD4+ T cells sorted from PBMCs after roughly 18-hour stimulation, obtained from a patient who received antiretroviral therapy. CDR3 bases: TGCGCCAGCAGTGAGGGACAGTGGGCACGGAGGACTCAGCCCCAGCATTTT. It specifies CASSEGQWARRTQPQHF.